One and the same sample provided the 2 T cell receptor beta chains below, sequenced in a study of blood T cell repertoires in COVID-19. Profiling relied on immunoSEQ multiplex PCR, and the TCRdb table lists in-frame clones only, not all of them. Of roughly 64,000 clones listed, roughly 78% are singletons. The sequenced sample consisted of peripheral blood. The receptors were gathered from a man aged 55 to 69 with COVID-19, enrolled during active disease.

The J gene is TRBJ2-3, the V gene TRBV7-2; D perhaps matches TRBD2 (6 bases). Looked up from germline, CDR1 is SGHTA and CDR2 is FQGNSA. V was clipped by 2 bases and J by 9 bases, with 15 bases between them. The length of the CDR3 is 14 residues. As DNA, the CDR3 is TGTGCCAGCAGCTTACTGGAGGGCCTTCGGACGCAGTATTTT. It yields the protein CASSLLEGLRTQYF.

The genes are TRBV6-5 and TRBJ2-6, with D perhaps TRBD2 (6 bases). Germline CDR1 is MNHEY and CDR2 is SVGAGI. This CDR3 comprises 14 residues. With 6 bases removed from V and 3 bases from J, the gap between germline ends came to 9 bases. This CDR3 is CASSWRDGANVLTF. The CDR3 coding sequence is TGTGCCAGCAGCTGGAGGGATGGGGCCAACGTCCTGACTTTC.